This T cell receptor (beta chain) was observed in a study of vaccination and CD4 T cells after COVID-19. Indicated treatment: approximately nine-day PBMC culture with coronavirus spike peptide pools or control peptides (ViraFEST assay). The assay that was used to sequence DNA from cultured CD4+ T cells was the Oncomine TCR Beta short-read assay. Each CDR3 protein is one row after TCRdb ran MiXCR on the PCR reads. The sample includes over 15,000 distinct CDR3 sequences, over 45% seen only once; the top ten take 4% to 4.5%. This clonotype was observed a few times. The antigen remains undetermined. The V gene's germline CDR1 is SNHLY and CDR2 FYNNEI. The CDR3 totals 15 residues. Trimming removed 3 bases from V and 5 bases from J, with 11 bases in between.

This chain links TRBV2 with TRBJ1-6; no firm D call. The sequence was collected from a human donor who had recovered from COVID-19. The sequencing input was CD4+ T cells from blood, cultured in vitro. CDR3: CASSDSDLNNSPLHF. Here the CDR3 DNA reads TGTGCCAGCAGTGATTCGGACCTTAATAATTCACCCCTCCACTTT.